A selection of T cell receptor beta chains follows, all from one sample in a study of blood T cell repertoires in COVID-19. Method: immunoSEQ multiplex PCR; TCRdb's copy keeps in-frame clones and lacks some. Found here are about 130,000 clones, less than 90% of them singletons; the top ten hold less than 2.5%. Sequenced sample: PBMCs or T cells enriched from blood (not recorded which). Receptors were obtained from a woman in her fifties or sixties who had recovered from COVID-19. The conserved cysteine and the conserved F or W are not part of the CDR3 here. Each record gives: CDR3 protein, V gene.

ASSQAIRDGYT	TRBV3-1/TRBV3-2
ASSERRGVPGTQY	TRBV25-1
ASSLEEYQPQH	TRBV7-2
ASSSGDRAQPQH	TRBV7-9
ASSLARDRATDTQY	TRBV7-9
ATSDLVAGELF	TRBV24-1
ASSIGAVTDTQY	TRBV19
ASSADSYEQY	TRBV5-6
ASDRDRAIYGYT	TRBV7-8
ASSSGQGTNGYT	TRBV3-1/TRBV3-2
ASSPAGSFPGNTIY	TRBV7-9
AISESGGQLYEQY	TRBV10-3
ATQLLQGRKGSSTGELF	TRBV19
ASSVGASDRGRYEQY	TRBV9
ASSIPGSSIPHT	TRBV6-2/TRBV6-3
ASSVAEAGRGGEKLF	TRBV9
ASRRGLYNEQF	TRBV27
ASSTPLENYGYT	TRBV19
ASSQVGGAGATNTGELF	TRBV4-1
ASSVGAPYEQY	TRBV5-6
ASSSNAGTGIFEQY	TRBV27
ASSIRGATNEKLF	TRBV7-9
ASSSGQGTSPLH	TRBV7-9
ASSLSTQGNGYT	TRBV7-2
ASSSDEETDTEAF	TRBV6-5
ASSFLPRTGTYEQY	TRBV7-9
ASRTGESYEQY	TRBV12-3/TRBV12-4
ASRRQGVSTDTQY	TRBV6-5
ASSFEGVNTEAF	TRBV5-4
ASSDRVLNYGYT	TRBV9
ASSLAASYEQY	TRBV5-1
ASSPDPNSYEQY	TRBV28
ASSLAGRVTDTQY	TRBV7-2
ASSNGGLNEQY	TRBV5-1
ASSIYTGTENYGYT	TRBV19
SASGDLDRGIRGYT	TRBV20-1
AWSDRQSILNEQY	TRBV30